A selection of T cell receptor beta chains follows, all from one sample in a study of cytomegalovirus exposure and HLA in healthy donors. Data came from immunoSEQ multiplex PCR; TCRdb stores just in-frame clones and leaves some out. This sample has hundreds of thousands of clones; 80% to 90% occur once, and the top ten carry roughly 0.22%. Sequences were obtained from PBMCs. The receptors shown here come from a girl aged 2-10 years in good health and CMV-seronegative. CDR3s include the opening cysteine and the closing phenylalanine or tryptophan. A D gene is named only where the DNA matches it firmly. Expanded clones are given a class, and other clones once, few, many or no size at all.

TRBV5-4	once	TRBJ2-3	NA	CASSGLGADTQYF
TRBV5-6	NA	TRBJ2-5	TRBD2	CASSLGLAGVQETQYF
TRBV27	NA	TRBJ2-5	TRBD2	CASSSLKAGGETQYF
TRBV2	NA	TRBJ1-2	TRBD1	CASPNLDRRYGYTF
TRBV19	NA	TRBJ1-1	TRBD1	CASSIGTGRRDTEAFF
TRBV5-1	few	TRBJ2-5	NA	CASSLVPAEETQYF
TRBV21-1	NA	TRBJ2-1	NA	CARTGLAGGHIPSNEQFF
TRBV5-1	NA	TRBJ1-1	NA	CASSFSGTLNTEAFF
TRBV4-1	NA	TRBJ2-1	TRBD2	CASSQEGTSPNEQFF
TRBV30	NA	TRBJ2-7	TRBD1	CAWSTGTGYEQYF
TRBV23-1	NA	TRBJ2-1	TRBD2	CASSQSGTTNEQFF
TRBV25-1	NA	TRBJ2-1	NA	CASSDLADSSYNEQFF
TRBV7-9	NA	TRBJ2-5	NA	CASSFTGQETQYF